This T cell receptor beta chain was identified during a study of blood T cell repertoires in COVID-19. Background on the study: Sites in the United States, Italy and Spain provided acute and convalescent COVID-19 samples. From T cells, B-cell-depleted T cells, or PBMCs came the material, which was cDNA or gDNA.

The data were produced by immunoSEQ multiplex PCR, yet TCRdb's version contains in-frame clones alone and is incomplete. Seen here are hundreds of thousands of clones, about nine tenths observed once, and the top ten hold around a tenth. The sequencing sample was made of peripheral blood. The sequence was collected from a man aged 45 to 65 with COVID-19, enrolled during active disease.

In nucleotides, the CDR3 is TGCGCCAGCAGCTTGGGGGACAGGGGACCCCTCGGCTCCTACGAGCAGTACTTC. Amino acid sequence: CASSLGDRGPLGSYEQYF. The chain recombines TRBV5-1 with TRBJ2-7; 10 nucleotides align to TRBD1. This CDR3 has 18 residues. The trim removed 0 bases at V and 0 bases at J, leaving 9 bases unmatched. The germline V gene has CDR1 SGHRS and CDR2 YFSETQ.